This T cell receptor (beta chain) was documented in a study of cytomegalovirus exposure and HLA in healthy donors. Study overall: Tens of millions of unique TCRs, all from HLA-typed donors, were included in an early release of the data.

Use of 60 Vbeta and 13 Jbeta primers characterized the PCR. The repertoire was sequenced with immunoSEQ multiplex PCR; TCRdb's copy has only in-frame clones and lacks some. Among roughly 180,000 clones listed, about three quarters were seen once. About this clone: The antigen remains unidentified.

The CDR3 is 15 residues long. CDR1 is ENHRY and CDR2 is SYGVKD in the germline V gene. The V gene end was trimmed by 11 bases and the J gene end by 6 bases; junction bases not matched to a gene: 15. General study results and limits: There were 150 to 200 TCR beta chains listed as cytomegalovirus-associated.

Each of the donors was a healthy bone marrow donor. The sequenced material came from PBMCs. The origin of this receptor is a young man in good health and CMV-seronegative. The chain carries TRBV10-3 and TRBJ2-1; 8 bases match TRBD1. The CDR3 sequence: CAAWDGQGSSNEQFF. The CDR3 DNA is TGTGCCGCCTGGGACGGACAGGGCTCAAGCAATGAGCAGTTCTTC.